This TCR delta chain was sequenced in a study of Vδ1+ human thymocytes. Study-wide results and caveats: Highly polyclonal TRG and TRD repertoires with Gaussian CDR3 length distributions appeared in thymus.

V trimming: 0 bases; J trimming: 3 bases; junction bases outside the gene matches: 13. The CDR3 spans 18 residues. Germline loops: CDR1 TSWWSYY, CDR2 QGS. As to this clone: Its target is not known.

The template was reverse-transcribed extracted RNA. The CDR3 regions were amplified by multiplex PCR from V-gene primers to a constant-region primer. TCRdb reprocessed the multiplex PCR reads through CATT. This table holds some 54,000 delta-chain clones, approximately 15% found once. Sequencing was performed on Vdelta1+ gamma-delta thymocytes from the thymus. Subset specified: FACS-sorted CD3+ TCRalphabeta- TCRVdelta1+ TCRVdelta2- thymocytes. The TCR sequence derives from a boy younger than two who had congenital heart surgery. The rearrangement links TRDV1 to TRDJ1; 7 bases line up with TRDD2. CDR3 DNA: TGTGCTCTTGGGGAACTTCCCCCTTCCTTTGGTTTTCCCGATAAACTCATCTTT. It codes for CALGELPPSFGFPDKLIF.